The 5 T cell receptor beta chains given below trace back to one sample, sequenced in a study of blood T cell repertoires in COVID-19. Profiling relied on immunoSEQ multiplex PCR, and the TCRdb table lists in-frame clones only, not all of them. The sample holds about 260,000 clones, around 90% seen once. The specimen sequenced was peripheral blood. These receptors came from a woman aged 60 to 75 with COVID-19, enrolled during active disease.

The CDR3 is CASSQALAGGTQYF. DNA of the CDR3: TGTGCCAGCAGCCAGGCTCTAGCGGGAGGGACCCAGTACTTC. The rearrangement uses TRBV3-1 (or the pseudogene TRBV3-2) and TRBJ2-5; 11 positions agree with TRBD2. The CDR3 extends over 14 amino acids. The junction had 4 bases not matched to a gene; V was cut back by 3 bases and J by 7 bases. Germline V gene lookup returns CDR1 LGHDT and CDR2 YNNKEL (reference sequence).

This clone is a singleton in its sample. The chain has TRBV5-5 and TRBJ1-4, with TRBD1 matching 7 bases. V dropped 5 bases and J dropped 5; count of bases not matched to a gene: 9. Germline CDR1 is SGHKS and CDR2 is YYEKEE (reference sequence). The CDR3 sequence is 15 residues long. The CDR3 reads CASSDVGTENEKLFF. DNA of the CDR3: TGTGCCAGCAGTGATGTGGGGACAGAAAATGAAAAACTGTTTTTT.

This sequence joins TRBV7-3 and TRBJ2-1, with D maybe TRBD2 (6 bases). The germline V and J ends were trimmed by 4 bases and 3 bases, with 13 bases remaining between them. The CDR3 totals 15 residues. Germline V gene lookup returns CDR1 SGHTA and CDR2 FQGTGA. In DNA form, the CDR3 reads TGTGCCAGCAGCTCAGTAGCGGTCAACTACAATGAGCAGTTCTTC. This sequence encodes CASSSVAVNYNEQFF.

The V gene is TRBV19, the J gene TRBJ2-1, with TRBD1 matching over 11 bases. V shed 3 bases and J 4 bases; nucleotides not matched to a gene: 5. The CDR3 covers 16 residues. Germline V gives CDR1 LNHDA, CDR2 SQIVND (reference sequence). The CDR3 is CASSIGQGAGYNEQFF. The CDR3 DNA reads TGTGCCAGTAGTATCGGACAGGGGGCGGGATACAATGAGCAGTTCTTC. Combining the CDR3 with reference TRBV19 and TRBJ2-1 gives the whole variable domain DGGITQSPKYLFRKEGQNVTLSCEQNLNHDAMYWYRQDPGQGLRLIYYSQIVNDFQKGDIAEGYSVSREKKESFPLTVTSAQKNPTAFYLCASSIGQGAGYNEQFFGPGTRLTVL.

This clone was recorded only once. The gene calls are TRBV11-2 and TRBJ2-7; TRBD2 is a possible D gene (6 bases). Trimming cost V 1 base and J 3 bases, with 13 bases left between them. The CDR3 length is 15 residues. Germline V gene sequence: CDR1 SGHAT, CDR2 FQNNGV. The CDR3 region is CASSLGPGLSYEQYF. For the CDR3, the DNA is TGTGCCAGCAGCTTAGGCCCGGGACTTAGCTACGAGCAGTACTTC.